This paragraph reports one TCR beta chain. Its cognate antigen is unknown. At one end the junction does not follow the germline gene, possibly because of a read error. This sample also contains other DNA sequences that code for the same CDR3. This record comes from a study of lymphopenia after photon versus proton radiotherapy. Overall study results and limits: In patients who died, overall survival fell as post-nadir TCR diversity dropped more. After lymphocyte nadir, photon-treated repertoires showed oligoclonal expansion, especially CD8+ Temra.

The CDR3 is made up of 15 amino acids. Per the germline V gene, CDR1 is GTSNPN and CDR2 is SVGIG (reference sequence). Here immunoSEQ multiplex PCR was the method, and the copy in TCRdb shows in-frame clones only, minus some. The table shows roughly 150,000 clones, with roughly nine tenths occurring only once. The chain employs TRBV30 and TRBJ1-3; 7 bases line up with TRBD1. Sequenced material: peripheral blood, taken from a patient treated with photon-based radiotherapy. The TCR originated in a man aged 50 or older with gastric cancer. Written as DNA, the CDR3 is TGTGCTTGGAGTGCTGACAGGGCGGCTGGAAACACCATATATTTT. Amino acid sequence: CAWSADRAAGNTIYF.